These 20 T cell receptor beta chains came from one sample sequenced in a study of cytomegalovirus exposure and HLA in healthy donors. Primers included in the PCR were 60 Vbeta and 13 Jbeta primers. Generated by immunoSEQ multiplex PCR, the TCRdb table keeps only in-frame clones and is missing some. The sample records about 130,000 clones, approximately 74% being singletons. Specimen: PBMCs. The receptors were gathered from a male donor in good health and CMV-seronegative.

The chain joins TRBV6-5 to TRBJ2-3; a possible D gene is TRBD1 (6 bases). V lost 5 bases and J 4 bases, leaving 16 bases between the germline ends. The CDR3 spans 15 residues. The germline V gene has CDR1 MNHEY and CDR2 SVGAGI. CDR3 nucleotides: TGTGCCAGCAGTCCTTGGCCAGGGGCCCCAGATACGCAGTATTTT. Translated, it gives CASSPWPGAPDTQYF.

The chain joins TRBV19 to TRBJ1-1; 9 bases fit TRBD1. With 6 bases clipped from V and 3 bases from J, the junction kept 8 bases outside the gene matches. The CDR3 runs to 15 residues. Germline CDR1 and CDR2: LNHDA and SQIVND (reference sequence). Here the CDR3 reads CASRKTGGWYTEAFF. The CDR3, as DNA: TGTGCCAGTAGAAAAACAGGGGGCTGGTACACTGAAGCTTTCTTT. The variable domain in full, with the rest retrieved from reference TRBV19 and TRBJ1-1, is DGGITQSPKYLFRKEGQNVTLSCEQNLNHDAMYWYRQDPGQGLRLIYYSQIVNDFQKGDIAEGYSVSREKKESFPLTVTSAQKNPTAFYLCASRKTGGWYTEAFFGQGTRLTVV.

V and J are TRBV7-6 and TRBJ1-5, with 8 nucleotides matching TRBD1. The CDR3 runs to 15 residues. Germline assignment: CDR1 SGHVS and CDR2 FNYEAQ. V was pared by 1 base and J by 6 bases, with 5 bases of the junction left unmatched. The CDR3 spells CASSLGQGTGQPQHF. The CDR3 DNA reads TGTGCCAGCAGCTTAGGACAGGGGACGGGTCAGCCCCAGCATTTT.

This clone was recorded a few times. V is TRBV6-5 and J is TRBJ1-6; D is ambiguous. Germline-derived CDR1 and CDR2 are MNHEY and SVGAGI. Trimming took off 0 bases at V and 5 bases at J, with 8 bases between the two ends. CDR3 length: 15 amino acids. As DNA, the CDR3 is TGTGCCAGCAGTTACTCGATAGCACATAATTCACCCCTCCACTTT. Amino acid sequence: CASSYSIAHNSPLHF.

The rearrangement joins TRBV18 to TRBJ2-5, with TRBD1 matching over 9 bases. Germline CDR1 is KGHSH and CDR2 is LQKENI. The CDR3 is made up of 15 amino acids. The V segment lost 11 bases and the J segment 1 base; nucleotides outside the gene matches: 11. Here the CDR3 DNA reads TGTGCCGGGGCCTTACAGGGGGCCACCCAAGAGACCCAGTACTTC. It codes for CAGALQGATQETQYF.

V usage is TRBV5-1 and J usage is TRBJ2-2, with D maybe TRBD2 (6 bases). The length of the CDR3 is 15 residues. CDR1 and CDR2 (germline): SGHRS, YFSETQ. With 4 bases removed from V and 5 bases from J, the gap between germline ends came to 15 bases. CDR3 in amino acids: CASSPGWGETGELFF. DNA of the CDR3: TGCGCCAGCAGCCCGGGTTGGGGGGAAACCGGGGAGCTGTTTTTT.

The chain has TRBV6-1 and TRBJ2-3; D perhaps matches TRBD2 (5 bases). CDR3 length equals 18 residues. Germline V gene sequence: CDR1 MNHNS, CDR2 SASEGT. Trimming stripped 0 bases from V and 3 bases from J, with 19 bases between. CDR3 DNA sequence: TGTGCCAGCAGTGAAGCGGGGTTTCGGGGTAGGAGGACAGATACGCAGTATTTT. Its protein product is CASSEAGFRGRRTDTQYF.

V usage is TRBV30 and J usage is TRBJ2-2, with 10 nucleotides matching TRBD2. Germline V gene sequence: CDR1 GTSNPN, CDR2 SVGIG (reference sequence). The CDR3 is 11 amino acids. CDR3 protein: CVAGGTGELFF. CDR3 sequence (DNA): TGTGTAGCGGGGGGCACCGGGGAGCTGTTTTTT.

The CDR3 bases are TGTGCCAGCAGCGGGGACAGGCAATCGAACACCGGGGAGCTGTTTTTT. This codes for CASSGDRQSNTGELFF. The chain employs TRBV2 and TRBJ2-2; 8 nucleotides agree with TRBD1. CDR3 length: 16 amino acids. In germline, CDR1 is SNHLY, CDR2 FYNNEI. V dropped 6 bases and J dropped 0; count of bases not matched to a gene: 6.

This chain connects TRBV5-1 to TRBJ1-2; TRBD1 might be the D (6 bases). CDR3 length: 15 residues. The germline CDR1 and CDR2 sequences are SGHRS and YFSETQ. With 0 bases removed from V and 8 bases from J, the gap between germline ends came to 17 bases. CDR3 residues: CASSLAIGGPWGYTF. CDR3 sequence (DNA): TGCGCCAGCAGCTTGGCCATCGGGGGGCCTTGGGGCTACACCTTC.

This chain joins TRBV15 and TRBJ2-7; tentative D call: TRBD2 (6 bases). V dropped 3 bases and J dropped 6 bases, with 12 bases sitting between them. Per the germline V gene, CDR1 is LNHNV and CDR2 is YYDKDF (reference sequence). The CDR3 is 13 residues long. The DNA for the CDR3 is TGTGCCACCAGCAGCGGGAGTTCCGGCGAGCAGTACTTC. This codes for CATSSGSSGEQYF.

This clone came up a few times. This chain connects TRBV19 to TRBJ2-2; 8 bases agree with TRBD1. This CDR3 is built from 15 residues. V shed 7 bases, J shed 2 bases, and the junction held 6 bases outside the gene matches. Germline V gene data show CDR1 as LNHDA and CDR2 as SQIVND (reference sequence). The CDR3 DNA follows: TGTGCCAGTACCCCGACAGGGGTTAACACCGGGGAGCTGTTTTTT. It encodes CASTPTGVNTGELFF.

This clone was counted between two and nine times. DNA of the CDR3: TGTGCCAGCACCCTAAGCGGTACAGGGGTCACTGAAGCTTTCTTT. As protein: CASTLSGTGVTEAFF. V usage is TRBV6-1 and J usage is TRBJ1-1; 7 bases are shared with TRBD1. V lost 7 bases to trimming and J lost 4 bases; unmatched junction nucleotides: 12. Germline CDR1 and CDR2: MNHNS and SASEGT. The CDR3 extends over 15 amino acids.

As concerns this clone: Because the CDR3's place on the DNA is in doubt, the DNA is left out and the CDR3 is given as listed by TCRdb. This chain links TRBV28 with TRBJ1-2; the D call TRBD1 from the table was never checked on the DNA. The germline V gene has CDR1 MDHEN and CDR2 SYDVKM. The CDR3 contains 17 residues when both ends are counted. The CDR3 loop is CASSPDSWGRGSRRLTF.

The chain carries TRBV6-5 and TRBJ2-1; TRBD2 agrees at 8 bases. J was trimmed by 6 bases and V by 8 bases; bases with no gene match: 3. CDR3 length: 12 residues. Germline V gives CDR1 MNHEY, CDR2 SVGAGI. CDR3 region: CASRGGANEQFF. The CDR3 DNA is TGTGCCAGCCGGGGGGGGGCCAATGAGCAGTTCTTC.

Worth noting for this clone: The sample carries other DNA sequences with the same CDR3. This chain joins TRBV5-1 and TRBJ2-5; D ambiguous. The V end was cut by 2 bases, the J end by 4 bases, with 9 bases between. The CDR3 length is 13 residues. CDR1 and CDR2 (germline): SGHRS, YFSETQ. The CDR3 nucleotides are TGCGCCAGCAGCTTATCTAGTCGAGAGACCCAGTACTTC. Translated, it gives CASSLSSRETQYF.

The chain couples TRBV14 to TRBJ2-2, with 8 positions matching TRBD1. CDR1 and CDR2 from the germline V gene are SGHDN and FVKESK. This CDR3 contains 14 residues. V lost 4 bases to trimming and J lost 7 bases; unmatched junction nucleotides: 5. This CDR3 reads CASSRTGRSGELFF. As DNA, the CDR3 is TGTGCCAGCAGCCGGACAGGGCGGAGCGGGGAGCTGTTTTTT.

This rearrangement joins TRBV7-3 to TRBJ2-7, with 7 bases aligning to TRBD2. The junction had 3 bases not matched to a gene; V was cut back by 3 bases and J by 1 base. Germline V gives CDR1 SGHTA, CDR2 FQGTGA. This CDR3 has 14 amino acids. The CDR3 loop is CASSLASGSYEQYF. The CDR3 DNA sequence: TGTGCCAGCAGCTTGGCTAGCGGATCCTACGAGCAGTACTTC.

This clone was counted a single time. The V gene is TRBV6-1, the J gene TRBJ1-1; D not resolved. This CDR3 is built from 12 residues. V gave up 6 bases and J gave up 6 bases, with 11 bases separating them. Germline CDR1 MNHNS, CDR2 SASEGT. CDR3 amino acids: CASRWALAEAFF. The CDR3 bases are TGTGCCAGCAGGTGGGCATTGGCTGAAGCTTTCTTT.

This rearrangement joins TRBV4-3 to TRBJ2-4; 7 bases fit TRBD2. V dropped 0 bases and J dropped 6; count of bases not matched to a gene: 2. From germline, CDR1 is LGHNA and CDR2 YSLEER. The length of the CDR3 is 14 residues. CDR3 region: CASSQEPSGNIQYF. CDR3 in DNA: TGCGCCAGCAGCCAAGAACCTAGCGGAAACATTCAGTACTTC.